This T cell receptor beta chain was recorded in a study of blood T cell repertoires in COVID-19. Turning to the study itself: Acute and convalescent COVID-19 specimens originated in the United States, Italy and Spain.

Authors' methods: Reference gene primer amplification gave nucleated cell count estimates. Data came from immunoSEQ multiplex PCR; TCRdb stores just in-frame clones and leaves some out. The D gene and trimming were derived from the DNA, and the V and J assignments and clone size from that table. The sample has hundreds of thousands of clones, approximately 90% seen once. Deletions cut 3 bases from V and 0 bases from J, with 15 bases between. Germline assignment: CDR1 KGHSH and CDR2 LQKENI. The CDR3 is 18 amino acids. Participant ages covered about 18 to 89 years across 24 US areas. Cohorts were based on clinical histories the participants reported.

The clonotype was recovered from a woman aged 55-69 years in a cohort exposed to, infected with or recovered from COVID-19 (not recorded which). The rearrangement joins TRBV18 to TRBJ2-6; D is possibly TRBD2 (6 bases). The sequencing input was PBMCs or T cells enriched from blood (not recorded which). The CDR3 sequence is CASSPISAGGSGANVLTF. The DNA of the CDR3 is TGTGCCAGCTCACCTATCTCCGCCGGGGGCTCTGGGGCCAACGTCCTGACTTTC.